Below are 26 T cell receptor beta chains sequenced from a single sample in a study of CD8+ T cells in alopecia areata. Sequencing templates came from extracted RNA that was reverse transcribed into cDNA. Some clones are missing from TCRdb's copy, which holds only in-frame ones; the method was immunoSEQ multiplex PCR. Among some 120,000 clones listed, about 50% were seen once. Sequenced sample: NKG2D-low CD8+ T cells sorted from blood. Receptor source: a human donor with alopecia areata.

V gene TRBV5-1 combines with J gene TRBJ2-7; D call uncertain. Per the germline V gene, CDR1 is SGHRS and CDR2 is YFSETQ. V was cut by 0 bases and J by 7 bases, with 11 bases left in between. The CDR3 is 13 amino acids. The DNA of the CDR3 is TGCGCCAGCAGCTTGGACACCCCGGTTGAGCAGTACTTC. Translation gives CASSLDTPVEQYF. The full variable domain, its missing parts supplied by reference TRBV5-1 and TRBJ2-7, is KAGVTQTPRYLIKTRGQQVTLSCSPISGHRSVSWYQQTPGQGLQFLFEYFSETQRNKGNFPGRFSGRQFSNSRSEMNVSTLELGDSALYLCASSLDTPVEQYFGPGTRLTVT.

This clone was seen more than once but under ten times. The rearrangement uses TRBV29-1 and TRBJ2-5; D is perhaps TRBD1 (6 bases). V was shortened by 1 base and J by 3 bases, with 12 bases between the two germline ends. Looked up from germline, CDR1 is SQVTM and CDR2 is ANQGSEA. This CDR3 has 14 amino acids. Here the CDR3 DNA reads TGCAGCGTTGAAGGTGGACAGCTAGAAGAGACCCAGTACTTC. It specifies CSVEGGQLEETQYF.

The sample holds one count of this clone. V is TRBV30 and J is TRBJ1-3; TRBD1 aligns across 7 bases. After removal of 4 bases from V and 3 bases from J, the junction contained 9 bases not matched to a gene. The CDR3 is made up of 15 amino acids. Per the germline V gene, CDR1 is GTSNPN and CDR2 is SVGIG (reference sequence). The CDR3 DNA sequence: TGTGCCTGGAACACCGACAGGGAGTTTGGAAACACCATATATTTT. As protein: CAWNTDREFGNTIYF.

The rearrangement uses TRBV30 and TRBJ2-1; 8 bases align to TRBD2. Germline V gene sequence: CDR1 GTSNPN, CDR2 SVGIG (reference sequence). V was pared by 1 base and J by 7 bases, with 6 bases of the junction left unmatched. CDR3 length: 14 residues. As DNA, the CDR3 is TGTGCCTGGAGTGAAGGAAGCGGGAGTAATGAGCAGTTCTTC. Its protein product is CAWSEGSGSNEQFF.

The chain joins TRBV29-1 to TRBJ2-7; D is possibly TRBD1 or TRBD2 (5 bases each). Trimming shortened V by 4 bases and J by 0 bases, and 10 bases separated the two germline ends. CDR1 SQVTM and CDR2 ANQGSEA come from the germline V gene. This CDR3 is built from 13 residues. The CDR3 nucleotides read TGCAGCGTTGGCCGAGGGGACTCCTACGAGCAGTACTTC. This translates into CSVGRGDSYEQYF.

Note on this clone: At the DNA level, this CDR3 is encoded by other sequences in the same sample as well. CDR3 sequence reads: CASSFSYEQYF. In DNA form, the CDR3 reads TGTGCCAGCAGCTTCTCCTACGAGCAGTACTTC. This chain connects TRBV5-6 to TRBJ2-7, with D unresolved. Per the germline V gene, CDR1 is SGHDT and CDR2 is YYEEEE. The V end was cut by 2 bases, the J end by 0 bases, with 0 bases between. The CDR3 sequence is 11 residues long.

In this sample, this clone turned up a few times. In DNA, the CDR3 is TGCAGCGTTGAAGATGAGGGCAGTGCGAACACTGAAGCTTTCTTT. Encoded protein: CSVEDEGSANTEAFF. The chain has TRBV29-1 and TRBJ1-1; D is unclear. The CDR3 covers 15 residues. Germline V gene data show CDR1 as SQVTM and CDR2 as ANQGSEA. The ends were cut back, 0 bases at V and 1 base at J, with 12 bases in the middle.

The rearrangement uses TRBV2 and TRBJ2-7; 13 bases map to TRBD2. The CDR3 loop spans 14 amino acids. Germline V lookup: CDR1 SNHLY, CDR2 FYNNEI. The junction had 3 bases not matched to a gene; V was cut back by 4 bases and J by 6 bases. The CDR3 region is CASSGGLAGSEQYF. CDR3 bases: TGTGCCAGCAGTGGGGGACTAGCGGGATCCGAGCAGTACTTC.

The chain combines TRBV12-5 with TRBJ2-5, with D unclear. V was pared by 2 bases and J by 0 bases, with 7 bases between. Germline assignment: CDR1 LGHNT and CDR2 FRNRAP. The CDR3 length is 14 residues. The CDR3 is CASGLMADQETQYF. The CDR3, as DNA: TGTGCTAGTGGTTTGATGGCGGACCAAGAGACCCAGTACTTC.

A few counts support this clone. The V and J genes are TRBV29-1 and TRBJ2-1; D may match TRBD1 or TRBD2 (5 bases each). V lost 7 bases, J lost 4 bases, and 14 bases lay in between. The CDR3 runs to 13 residues. CDR1 and CDR2 from the germline V gene are SQVTM and ANQGSEA. Written as DNA, the CDR3 is TGCAGCGCCTTGACCGGGACGTACAATGAGCAGTTCTTC. Its protein product is CSALTGTYNEQFF.

The chain recombines TRBV21-1 with TRBJ2-7; the D call in the table, TRBD1, was not verified against the DNA. TRBV21-1 is shown as a pseudogene. The CDR3 loop spans 14 amino acids. CDR3 sequence: CASSNRPRGHEQYF. CDR3 coding DNA: TGTGCCAGCAGCAATCGGCCCAGGGGTCACGAGCAGTACTTC.

The rearrangement links TRBV27 to TRBJ2-2, with D possibly TRBD2 on 5 matching bases. V was trimmed by 5 bases and J by 1 base, leaving 11 bases between them. This CDR3 is 15 amino acids long. CDR1 is MNHEY and CDR2 is SMNVEV in the germline V gene (reference sequence). As DNA, the CDR3 is TGTGCCAGCAGTCCCCCGGGGATGAACACCGGGGAGCTGTTTTTT. Its translation is CASSPPGMNTGELFF.

This clone has more than one count but fewer than ten. The chain joins TRBV6-4 to TRBJ2-7; 10 bases align to TRBD2. Germline CDR1 is MRHNA and CDR2 is SNTAGT. After removal of 0 bases from V and 5 bases from J, the junction contained 4 bases not matched to a gene. The CDR3 covers 15 residues. The DNA for the CDR3 is TGTGCCAGCAGTGACTCAGCGGGAGGGTCCAACGAGCAGTACTTC. This gives the protein CASSDSAGGSNEQYF.

The count of this clone is one. The chain joins TRBV9 to TRBJ2-2, with a weak D call TRBD1 (6 bases). The ends were cut back, 0 bases at V and 4 bases at J, with 13 bases in the middle. The CDR3 contains 16 residues. Germline V gene sequence: CDR1 SGDLS, CDR2 YYNGEE. CDR3 nucleotides: TGTGCCAGCAGCGTAGGAGGGGGTATGAGCACCGGGGAGCTGTTTTTT. Its protein is CASSVGGGMSTGELFF.

This clone was observed a single time. The V call is TRBV27, the J call TRBJ2-3, with D unclear. The V gene's germline CDR1 is MNHEY and CDR2 SMNVEV (reference sequence). V dropped 4 bases and J dropped 2 bases, with 4 bases sitting between them. There are 12 residues in the CDR3. This CDR3 reads CASSSYTDTQYF. CDR3 nucleotide sequence: TGTGCCAGCAGTTCCTACACAGATACGCAGTATTTT.

CDR3 DNA: TGTGCCAGCAGCATGGGGCACGAGCAGTACTTC. It is translated as CASSMGHEQYF. This rearrangement joins TRBV4-2 to TRBJ2-7, with D possibly being TRBD1 (5 bases). Looked up from germline, CDR1 is LGHNA and CDR2 is YNFKEQ. This CDR3 is 11 amino acids long. Trimming pared 5 bases from V and 5 bases from J, leaving 7 bases between.

This clone showed up just a few times. V usage is TRBV29-1 and J usage is TRBJ1-1; no clear D gene. CDR3 length: 12 amino acids. V was shortened by 6 bases and J by 2 bases, with 10 bases between the two germline ends. Germline lookup yields CDR1 SQVTM and CDR2 ANQGSEA. CDR3 nucleotides: TGCAGCGTCCAACTAGGAAACACTGAAGCTTTCTTT. This encodes CSVQLGNTEAFF.

The chain uses TRBV30 and TRBJ1-1; 8 bases agree with TRBD1. Germline values: CDR1 GTSNPN, CDR2 SVGIG (reference sequence). The V and J ends lost 1 base and 0 bases, in that order; junction bases with no gene match: 7. This CDR3 spans 16 amino acids. The CDR3 region is CAWSALTGDMNTEAFF. CDR3 coding DNA: TGTGCCTGGAGTGCCCTGACAGGGGACATGAACACTGAAGCTTTCTTT.

V is TRBV6-6 and J is TRBJ2-5; no clear D. Trimming removed 6 bases at V and 2 bases at J, with 13 bases between. The CDR3 length is 14 residues. Germline CDR1 MNHNY, CDR2 SVGAGI (reference sequence). This chain's CDR3 is CASRPEMTQETQYF. The CDR3 nucleotides read TGTGCCAGCAGACCGGAGATGACACAAGAGACCCAGTACTTC.

The rearrangement links TRBV5-6 to TRBJ2-1; the D is unclear. The length of the CDR3 is 13 residues. CDR1 is SGHDT, CDR2 YYEEEE, per germline. V lost 1 base and J 7 bases, leaving 9 bases between the germline ends. The CDR3 nucleotides read TGTGCCAGCAGCTTGAGCCTTGCGAATGAGCAGTTCTTC. This translates into CASSLSLANEQFF.

The chain uses TRBV29-1 and TRBJ2-7; D is unclear. V lost 3 bases and J lost 1, with 16 bases in between. This CDR3 has 15 residues. Germline V gene lookup returns CDR1 SQVTM and CDR2 ANQGSEA. CDR3 loop: CSVERTELESYEQYF. The DNA of the CDR3 is TGCAGCGTTGAGCGTACAGAACTGGAGTCCTACGAGCAGTACTTC.

A few counts support this clone. The chain's CDR3 is CASSPPDRAYEQYF. CDR3 sequence (DNA): TGCGCCAGCAGCCCCCCGGACAGGGCCTACGAGCAGTACTTC. The J gene is TRBJ2-7, the V gene TRBV23-1, with 8 bases aligning to TRBD1. TRBV23-1 is an open reading frame, and its role is uncertain. Unmatched junction bases numbered 6, after V lost 6 bases and J lost 2 bases. This CDR3 is 14 amino acids long.

This chain uses TRBV2 with TRBJ2-7; TRBD1 aligns across 8 bases. The junction had 4 bases not matched to a gene; V was cut back by 7 bases and J by 5 bases. Per germline, CDR1 SNHLY and CDR2 FYNNEI. The CDR3 consists of 12 residues. The CDR3 bases are TGTGCCAGCACCGAGACAGGGGACGAGCAGTACTTC. Its protein is CASTETGDEQYF.

V gene TRBV27 combines with J gene TRBJ2-1; 11 bases match TRBD2. Per the germline V gene, CDR1 is MNHEY and CDR2 is SMNVEV (reference sequence). This CDR3 is 15 amino acids long. V lost 5 bases to trimming and J lost 10 bases; unmatched junction nucleotides: 10. This CDR3 is CASSLGTSGSSEQFF. CDR3 nucleotide sequence: TGTGCCAGCAGTCTAGGGACTAGCGGAAGCTCCGAGCAGTTCTTC.

The rearrangement joins TRBV29-1 to TRBJ1-2; D might be TRBD1 (5 bases). There are 14 residues in the CDR3. With 1 base removed from V and 2 bases from J, the gap between germline ends came to 11 bases. Germline loops: CDR1 SQVTM, CDR2 ANQGSEA. The CDR3 DNA reads as TGCAGCGTTGAAGGGGAGACAGAGAACTATGGCTACACCTTC. Its protein product is CSVEGETENYGYTF.

This clone was recorded a few times. The chain carries TRBV14 and TRBJ2-3; D is uncertain. Trimming took 3 bases from V and 0 from J, leaving 4 bases between them. Germline CDR1 reads SGHDN; CDR2 reads FVKESK. This CDR3 contains 13 residues. The CDR3 sequence is CASSQSSTDTQYF. The CDR3 DNA reads TGTGCCAGCAGCCAGAGTAGCACAGATACGCAGTATTTT.